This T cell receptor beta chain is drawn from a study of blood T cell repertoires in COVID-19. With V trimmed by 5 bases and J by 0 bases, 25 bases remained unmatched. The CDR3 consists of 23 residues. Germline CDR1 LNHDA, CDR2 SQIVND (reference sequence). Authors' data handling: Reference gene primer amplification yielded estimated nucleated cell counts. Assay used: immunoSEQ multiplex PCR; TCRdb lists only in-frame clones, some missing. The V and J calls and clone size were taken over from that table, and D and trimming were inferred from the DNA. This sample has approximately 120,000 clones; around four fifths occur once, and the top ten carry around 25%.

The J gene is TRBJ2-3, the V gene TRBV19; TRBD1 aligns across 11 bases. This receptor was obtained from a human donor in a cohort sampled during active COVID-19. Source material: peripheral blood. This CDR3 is CASSSPDRGQGLGRPFSTDTQYF. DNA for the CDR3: TGTGCCAGTAGTTCGCCGGACAGGGGGCAGGGACTAGGACGACCTTTCAGCACAGATACGCAGTATTTT.